This T cell receptor beta chain was recorded in a study of cytomegalovirus exposure and HLA in healthy donors. The germline V gene encodes CDR1 MNHEY and CDR2 SMNVEV (reference sequence). The CDR3 is 14 amino acids. The V segment lost 2 bases and the J segment 1 base; nucleotides outside the gene matches: 1. Vbeta (60) and Jbeta (13) primers were used in the PCR. In the original workflow: Later, an analysis found 75 million to 100 million unique TCR beta chains, and roughly 10 million of these were shared. Assay used: immunoSEQ multiplex PCR; TCRdb lists only in-frame clones, some missing. V and J calls and clone size come straight from that table; D and trimming were deduced from the DNA. The sample yields about 140,000 clones, 70% to 85% seen once. Healthy bone marrow donors made up the donor group.

This TCR came from a woman aged 40 to 50 in good health and CMV-seronegative. This chain joins TRBV27 and TRBJ1-1; 7 bases are a match to TRBD1. The sample taken for sequencing was PBMCs. CDR3 loop: CASSLQGGNTEAFF. The CDR3 DNA reads TGTGCCAGCAGTTTACAGGGGGGGAACACTGAAGCTTTCTTT.